Presented here are 2 T cell receptor beta chains from one specimen sequenced in a study of T cell responses to AZD1222 COVID-19 vaccine (dated by TCRdb to the early 2020s). According to the study, the label for this sample's time point signals: about 28 days (+/-7) after the second vaccine dose. Libraries were built with the immunoSEQ multiplex PCR assay. Imported from immuneACCESS, the table was reduced by TCRdb to in-frame sequences with V and J called. These copies leave out some clones; in studies compared against another copy, an unresolved V gene accounts for under half, and the cause of the remainder is not known. This sample is represented by roughly 99,000 clones; approximately 93% of them were singletons. The ten most abundant clones make up 8% to 8.5% of the sample. The sample was peripheral blood, taken 28 days after the second AZD1222 dose. These receptors came from an adult who received the AZD1222 COVID-19 vaccine.

This clone appeared a few times. The rearrangement joins TRBV29-1 to TRBJ2-2; the D call may be TRBD1 or TRBD2 (5 bases each). The V gene lost 6 bases and the J gene lost 3 bases, with 14 bases spanning the gap. CDR3 length: 14 amino acids. Per germline, CDR1 SQVTM and CDR2 ANQGSEA. In DNA, the CDR3 is TGCAGCGTGAATGCCCGGGACGACACCGGGGAGCTGTTTTTT. Translating gives CSVNARDDTGELFF.

About this clone itself: The same CDR3 arises from other DNA sequences in this sample as well. The J gene is TRBJ1-1, the V gene TRBV19; D is unresolved. Germline CDR1 LNHDA, CDR2 SQIVND (reference sequence). The CDR3 contains 15 residues. V lost 3 bases and J 1 base, leaving 12 bases between the germline ends. CDR3 loop: CASSMSWVGNTEAFF. Here the CDR3 DNA reads TGTGCCAGTAGTATGTCGTGGGTAGGGAACACTGAAGCTTTCTTT.